This T cell receptor beta chain was sequenced during a study of monozygotic twins with inflammatory bowel disease. TCRdb re-analyzed the 5' RACE reads; it lists each CDR3 protein once, without DNA. The sample includes approximately 380,000 distinct CDR3 sequences. This CDR3 is 15 amino acids long. CDR1 and CDR2 from the germline V gene are SSHAT and FNYEAQ (reference sequence). Researchers collected more than 2 ml of blood per donor. This chain connects TRBV7-7 to TRBJ2-3; lacking DNA, the TRBD1 call made by TCRdb goes unchecked. Sequencing was performed on blood. This clonotype was sampled from a human donor with ulcerative colitis or Crohn's disease, or a healthy co-twin of an affected twin (not recorded which). The CDR3: CASSTGTGGPDTQYF.